This T cell receptor beta chain was recovered during a study of graft-versus-host responses after intestinal transplantation. Study-level information: Each recipient received anti-thymocyte globulin induction, then tacrolimus and steroids for approximately three years.

About this clone: Its antigen is undetermined.

TCRdb's table, derived via immunoSEQ multiplex PCR, lists solely in-frame clones and lacks some. The sample lists tens of thousands of clones, roughly 90% occurring once. Whole-study results and caveats: GvH clones surfaced in recipient marrow, some emerging earlier in ileum or blood. Some patients had graft-donor T cell macrochimerism, and their allografts showed high graft-versus-host to host-versus-graft clonal ratios.

This clonotype originated in a human patient who received an intestinal transplant, so some T cells may come from the graft donor. This specimen consisted of PBMCs, obtained 26 days after transplant.

The CDR3 DNA reads TGTGCCAGCAGTTTCAGTGTTTCCACCGGGGAGCTGTTTTTT. Its translation: CASSFSVSTGELFF. J is TRBJ2-2 and V is TRBV27; no clear D gene. Trimming took 3 bases from V and 4 from J, leaving 9 bases between them. CDR3 length: 14 residues. Germline CDR1 is MNHEY and CDR2 is SMNVEV (reference sequence).